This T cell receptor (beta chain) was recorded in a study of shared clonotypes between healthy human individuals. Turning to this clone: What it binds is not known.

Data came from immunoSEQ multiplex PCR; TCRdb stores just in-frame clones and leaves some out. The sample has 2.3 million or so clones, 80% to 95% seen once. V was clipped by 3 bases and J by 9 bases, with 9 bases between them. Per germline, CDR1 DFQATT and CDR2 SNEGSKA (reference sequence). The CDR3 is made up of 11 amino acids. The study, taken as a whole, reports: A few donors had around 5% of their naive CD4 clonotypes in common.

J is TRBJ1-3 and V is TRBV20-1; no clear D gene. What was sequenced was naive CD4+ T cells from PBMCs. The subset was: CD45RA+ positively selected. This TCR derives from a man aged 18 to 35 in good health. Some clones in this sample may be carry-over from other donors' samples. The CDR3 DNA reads TGCAGTGCTAGGGAGGCCCTCACCATATATTTT. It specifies CSAREALTIYF.